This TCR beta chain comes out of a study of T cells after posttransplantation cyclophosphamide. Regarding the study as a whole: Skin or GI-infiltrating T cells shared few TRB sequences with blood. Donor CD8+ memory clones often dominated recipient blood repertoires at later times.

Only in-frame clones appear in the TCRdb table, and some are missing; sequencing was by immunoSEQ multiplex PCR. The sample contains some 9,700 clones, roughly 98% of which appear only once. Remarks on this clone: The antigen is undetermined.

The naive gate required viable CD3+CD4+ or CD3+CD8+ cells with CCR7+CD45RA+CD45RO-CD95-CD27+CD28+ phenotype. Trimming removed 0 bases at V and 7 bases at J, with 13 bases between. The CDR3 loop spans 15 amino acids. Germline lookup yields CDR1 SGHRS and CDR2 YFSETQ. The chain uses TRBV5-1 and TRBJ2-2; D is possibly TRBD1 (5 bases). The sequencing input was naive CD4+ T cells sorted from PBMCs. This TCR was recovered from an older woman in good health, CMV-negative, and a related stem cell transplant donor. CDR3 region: CASSLGLAGNGELFF. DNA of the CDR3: TGCGCCAGCAGCTTGGGTTTGGCAGGGAACGGGGAGCTGTTTTTT.